The rows below give T cell receptor beta chains drawn from one sample of a study of vaccination and CD4 T cells after COVID-19. TCRdb recomputed calls from the PCR reads with MiXCR, one row per CDR3 protein. Found here are more than 6,000 distinct CDR3 sequences, roughly 70% of them singletons; the top ten hold around half. Their recognized antigens are unknown. Sample: CD4+ T cells from blood, cultured in vitro. These receptors were obtained from a human donor who had recovered from COVID-19. CDR3s include the opening cysteine and the closing phenylalanine or tryptophan. Fields, in order: clone size, V gene, J gene, D gene, CDR3 protein, CDR3 DNA. The D gene is left open where the match is weak. Rows give clone size only sometimes, using once, few, many, or a class for an expanded clone.

.,TRBV6-1,TRBJ1-2,.,CASSEYFVGVSYGYTF,TGTGCCAGCAGTGAATACTTCGTCGGGGTGAGCTATGGCTACACCTTC
.,TRBV24-1,TRBJ2-1,TRBD1,CATSRTGWNEQFF,TGTGCCACCAGTCGGACAGGGTGGAATGAGCAGTTCTTC
once,TRBV5-4,TRBJ1-6,TRBD1,CASSLGTGGMNSPLHF,TGTGCCAGCAGCTTGGGGACAGGAGGGATGAATTCACCCCTCCACTTT
.,TRBV7-2,TRBJ2-5,.,CASSLGGTDQETQYF,TGTGCCAGCAGCTTAGGCGGGACAGACCAAGAGACCCAGTACTTC
.,TRBV27,TRBJ1-5,.,CASSLMRVGQPQHF,TGTGCCAGCAGTTTGATGAGGGTTGGTCAGCCCCAGCATTTT
.,TRBV5-1,TRBJ2-7,TRBD1,CASSLKVRVGDRDVGRQYF,TGCGCCAGCAGCTTGAAGGTGCGGGTTGGGGACAGGGACGTCGGTCGGCAGTACTTC
.,TRBV2,TRBJ2-1,.,CASSVTSFNEQFF,TGTGCCAGCAGTGTAACTAGCTTCAATGAGCAGTTCTTC
.,TRBV7-3,TRBJ2-2,TRBD2,CASSPTSGRAHGELFF,TGTGCCAGCAGCCCCACTAGCGGGAGGGCCCACGGGGAGCTGTTTTTT
.,TRBV20-1,TRBJ2-4,TRBD2,CSARAPLAGGHGIQYF,TGCAGTGCTAGAGCCCCACTAGCGGGGGGCCATGGCATTCAGTACTTC
.,TRBV11-2,TRBJ2-3,TRBD2,CASSLVLAGDTQYF,TGTGCCAGCAGCTTAGTTCTAGCGGGGGATACGCAGTATTTT
once,TRBV24-1,TRBJ2-5,.,CATSVFRESGGQETQYF,TGTGCCACCAGTGTATTCAGAGAGTCCGGGGGCCAAGAGACCCAGTACTTC
.,TRBV7-2,TRBJ2-3,.,CASSRASARGDTQYF,TGTGCCAGCAGCAGAGCTAGCGCCAGAGGAGATACGCAGTATTTT
few,TRBV7-2,TRBJ1-1,.,CASSLGQNTEAFF,TGTGCCAGCAGCTTAGGACAGAACACTGAAGCTTTCTTT
.,TRBV20-1,TRBJ1-1,TRBD1,CSASNRGRNTEAFF,TGCAGTGCTAGCAACAGGGGAAGGAACACTGAAGCTTTCTTT
.,TRBV7-2,TRBJ2-3,.,CASSFSADFSSGDTQYF,TGTGCCAGCAGCTTCTCGGCGGACTTTAGTTCGGGAGATACGCAGTATTTT
.,TRBV21-1,TRBJ1-5,.,CASSKAFRRDNQPQHF,TGTGCCAGCAGCAAAGCGTTTCGGCGGGACAATCAGCCCCAGCATTTT
.,TRBV7-8,TRBJ2-3,.,CASSLAEVGLTDTQYF,TGTGCCAGCAGCTTAGCGGAGGTCGGCCTCACAGATACGCAGTATTTT
.,TRBV7-9,TRBJ2-7,TRBD2,CASSLDLAGGYEQYF,TGTGCCAGCAGCTTGGATCTGGCGGGGGGCTACGAGCAGTACTTC
.,TRBV20-1,TRBJ2-3,.,CSARFNTDTQYF,TGCAGTGCTAGATTCAACACAGATACGCAGTATTTT
once,TRBV15,TRBJ2-5,TRBD2,CATSGDYTRETQYF,TGTGCCACCAGCGGGGACTATACTCGAGAGACCCAGTACTTC
.,TRBV2,TRBJ1-6,.,CASSVEGSGSPLHF,TGTGCCAGCAGTGTCGAGGGCTCTGGTTCACCCCTCCACTTT
.,TRBV5-5,TRBJ2-3,.,CASSPSPRSRTDTQYF,TGTGCCAGCAGCCCTTCTCCAAGGTCTCGCACAGATACGCAGTATTTT
.,TRBV24-1,TRBJ1-2,TRBD1,CATSDAGQGYGGYTF,TGTGCCACCAGTGATGCGGGACAGGGCTACGGGGGCTACACCTTC
once,TRBV21-1,TRBJ2-5,.,CASSKIGGQETQYF,TGTGCCAGCAGCAAAATCGGGGGGCAAGAGACCCAGTACTTC
.,TRBV19,TRBJ1-2,TRBD1,CASSPGQAYGYTF,TGTGCCAGTAGCCCCGGACAGGCGTATGGCTACACCTTC
.,TRBV6-1,TRBJ2-2,TRBD1,CASSGGTGGFVGEPFF,TGTGCCAGCAGTGGGGGGACAGGGGGCTTTGTCGGGGAGCCGTTTTTT
.,TRBV20-1,TRBJ2-1,.,CSAGRGAVDEQFF,TGCAGTGCTGGTCGAGGAGCGGTGGATGAGCAGTTCTTC
few,TRBV5-4,TRBJ2-7,.,CASSHRASNEQYF,TGTGCCAGCAGCCACAGGGCTTCCAACGAGCAGTACTTC
.,TRBV27,TRBJ1-1,.,CASSLSRENTEAFF,TGTGCCAGCAGTTTATCGCGGGAGAACACTGAAGCTTTCTTT
few,TRBV20-1,TRBJ2-5,.,CSAPPVGSYEETQYF,TGCAGTGCCCCCCCGGTGGGAAGCTATGAAGAGACCCAGTACTTC
.,TRBV25-1,TRBJ2-1,TRBD2,CASSESGSGGANEQFF,TGTGCCAGCAGTGAATCTGGGAGCGGGGGGGCAAATGAGCAGTTCTTC
.,TRBV20-1,TRBJ1-2,.,CSAISQGNYGYTF,TGCAGTGCTATCAGTCAGGGGAACTATGGCTACACCTTC
.,TRBV5-4,TRBJ1-6,.,CASSLDDSPLHF,TGTGCCAGCAGCTTGGATGATTCACCCCTCCACTTT
.,TRBV20-1,TRBJ1-2,.,CSASHYGYTF,TGCAGTGCTAGCCACTATGGCTACACCTTC
.,TRBV7-2,TRBJ2-5,TRBD2,CASSYQRGGETQYF,TGTGCCAGCAGCTATCAGCGGGGGGGGGAGACCCAGTACTTC
.,TRBV24-1,TRBJ2-3,.,CATSDLPTSPSTDTQYF,TGTGCCACCAGTGATTTGCCTACTAGTCCAAGCACAGATACGCAGTATTTT
.,TRBV10-3,TRBJ2-5,.,CAISEGGDGTQYF,TGTGCCATCAGTGAGGGGGGAGACGGGACCCAGTACTTC
.,TRBV7-6,TRBJ2-5,.,CASSSLREQETQYF,TGTGCCAGCAGCTCTCTCCGGGAGCAAGAGACCCAGTACTTC
medium-sized,TRBV4-3,TRBJ2-1,.,CASSQDSVNEQFF,TGCGCCAGCAGCCAAGATTCAGTCAATGAGCAGTTCTTC
once,TRBV19,TRBJ1-6,.,CASSIEDNSPLHF,TGTGCCAGTAGTATTGAGGACAATTCACCCCTCCACTTT
once,TRBV20-1,TRBJ2-5,TRBD1,CSASSRPGGPETQYF,TGCAGTGCTAGTTCCCGGCCAGGGGGCCCGGAGACCCAGTACTTC
.,TRBV7-8,TRBJ2-1,.,CASSLARISYNEQFF,TGTGCCAGCAGCTTGGCCAGGATCTCCTACAATGAGCAGTTCTTC
few,TRBV19,TRBJ1-1,TRBD1,CASRRRQGAGNTEAFF,TGTGCCAGTAGACGTAGACAGGGGGCTGGGAACACTGAAGCTTTCTTT
.,TRBV20-1,TRBJ1-2,.,CSASMGGSGYGYTF,TGCAGTGCTAGTATGGGGGGCAGCGGGTATGGCTACACCTTC
few,TRBV10-3,TRBJ1-2,TRBD1,CAISENRQGDRGYTF,TGTGCCATCAGTGAGAACCGACAGGGGGATAGGGGCTACACCTTC
.,TRBV6-1,TRBJ2-2,.,CAASRDVRYTGELFF,TGTGCCGCATCCCGGGACGTAAGATACACCGGGGAGCTGTTTTTT
few,TRBV20-1,TRBJ1-1,.,CSARDVGGDRAFF,TGCAGTGCTAGAGATGTGGGGGGGGATAGAGCTTTCTTT
few,TRBV20-1,TRBJ1-5,TRBD1,CSAQRGSTGAQPQHF,TGCAGTGCTCAACGAGGGTCAACAGGGGCTCAGCCCCAGCATTTT
.,TRBV20-1,TRBJ2-3,.,CSARDNRGAPLSTDTQYF,TGCAGTGCTAGAGATAATCGCGGGGCTCCTCTAAGCACAGATACGCAGTATTTT
.,TRBV12-3/TRBV12-4,TRBJ1-1,TRBD1,CASTSGRGMNTEAFF,TGTGCCAGCACCTCGGGCAGGGGGATGAACACTGAAGCTTTCTTT